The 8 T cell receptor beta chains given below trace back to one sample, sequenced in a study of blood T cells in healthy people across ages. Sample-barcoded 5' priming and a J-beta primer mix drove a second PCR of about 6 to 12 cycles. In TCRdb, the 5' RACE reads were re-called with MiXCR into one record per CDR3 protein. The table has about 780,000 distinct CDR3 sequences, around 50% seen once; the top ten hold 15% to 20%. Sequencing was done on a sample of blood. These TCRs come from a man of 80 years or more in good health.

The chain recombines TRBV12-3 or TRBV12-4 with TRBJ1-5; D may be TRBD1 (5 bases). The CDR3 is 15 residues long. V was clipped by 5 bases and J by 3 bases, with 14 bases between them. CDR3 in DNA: TGTGCCAGCAGTCGTCCCCAGGGCTACAATCAGCCCCAGCATTTT. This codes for CASSRPQGYNQPQHF.

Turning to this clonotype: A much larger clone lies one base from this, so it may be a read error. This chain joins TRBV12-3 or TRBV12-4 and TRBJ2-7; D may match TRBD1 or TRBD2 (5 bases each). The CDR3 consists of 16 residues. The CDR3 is CAGRRTGGTSSNEQYF. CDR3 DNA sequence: TGTGCCGGCAGACGGACGGGTGGGACGTCTAGTAACGAGCAGTACTTC.

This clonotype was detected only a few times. This CDR3 reads CASRSGEFYNEQFF. For the CDR3, the DNA is TGTGCCAGCAGGTCAGGGGAGTTCTACAATGAGCAGTTCTTC. This chain links TRBV11-3 with TRBJ2-1; D possibly corresponds to TRBD1 (6 bases). The germline CDR1 and CDR2 sequences are SGHNT and YENEEA. The CDR3 length is 14 residues. V was shortened by 6 bases and J by 3 bases, with 12 bases between the two germline ends. The full variable domain, with the rest looked up from reference TRBV11-3 and TRBJ2-1, is EAGVVQSPRYKIIEKKQPVAFWCNPISGHNTLYWYLQNLGQGPELLIRYENEEAVDDSQLPKDRFSAERLKGVDSTLKIQPAELGDSAVYLCASRSGEFYNEQFFGPGTRLTVL.

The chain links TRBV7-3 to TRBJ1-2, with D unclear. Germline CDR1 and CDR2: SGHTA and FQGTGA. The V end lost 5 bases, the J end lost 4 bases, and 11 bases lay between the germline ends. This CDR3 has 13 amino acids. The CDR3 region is CASSPNRGYGYTF. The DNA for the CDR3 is TGTGCCAGCAGCCCAAACCGGGGCTATGGCTACACCTTC. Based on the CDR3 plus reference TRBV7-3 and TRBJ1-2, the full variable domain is GAGVSQTPSNKVTEKGKYVELRCDPISGHTALYWYRQSLGQGPEFLIYFQGTGAADDSGLPNDRFFAVRPEGSVSTLKIQRTERGDSAVYLCASSPNRGYGYTFGSGTRLTVV.

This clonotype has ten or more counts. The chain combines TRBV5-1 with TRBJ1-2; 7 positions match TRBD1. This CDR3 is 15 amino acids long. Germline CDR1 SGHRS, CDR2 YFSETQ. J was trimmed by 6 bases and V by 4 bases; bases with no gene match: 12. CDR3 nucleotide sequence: TGCGCCAGCAGCCCATTGCAGGGGGAAAGGAATGGCTACACCTTC. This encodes CASSPLQGERNGYTF. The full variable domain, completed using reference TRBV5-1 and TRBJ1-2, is KAGVTQTPRYLIKTRGQQVTLSCSPISGHRSVSWYQQTPGQGLQFLFEYFSETQRNKGNFPGRFSGRQFSNSRSEMNVSTLELGDSALYLCASSPLQGERNGYTFGSGTRLTVV.

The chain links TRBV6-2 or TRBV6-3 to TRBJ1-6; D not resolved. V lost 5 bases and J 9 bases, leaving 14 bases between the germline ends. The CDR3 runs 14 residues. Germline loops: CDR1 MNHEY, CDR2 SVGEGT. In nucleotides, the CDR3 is TGTGCCAGCAGTCCAGGACCCGTGGCTTCACCCCTCCACTTT. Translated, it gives CASSPGPVASPLHF.

The DNA for the CDR3 is TGTGCCTGGATGGGTTTCTCCGGGGCCGAGCAGTACTTC. Its protein is CAWMGFSGAEQYF. This chain joins TRBV30 and TRBJ2-7; perhaps D is TRBD1 or TRBD2 (5 bases each). V lost 4 bases to trimming and J lost 6 bases, with 16 bases between them. Germline CDR1 reads GTSNPN; CDR2 reads SVGIG (reference sequence). The CDR3 is made up of 13 amino acids. Combining the CDR3 with reference TRBV30 and TRBJ2-7 gives the whole variable domain SQTIHQWPATLVQPVGSPLSLECTVEGTSNPNLYWYRQAAGRGLQLLFYSVGIGQISSEVPQNLSASRPQDRQFILSSKKLLLSDSGFYLCAWMGFSGAEQYFGPGTRLTVT.

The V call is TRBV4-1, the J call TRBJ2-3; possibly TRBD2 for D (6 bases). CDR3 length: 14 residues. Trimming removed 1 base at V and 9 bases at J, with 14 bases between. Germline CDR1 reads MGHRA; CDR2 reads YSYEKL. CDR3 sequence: CASSQGGLPWTQYF. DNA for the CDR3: TGCGCCAGCAGCCAAGGTGGACTACCGTGGACGCAGTATTTT.